This TCR beta chain was sequenced in a study of molecular identifiers for immune sequencing clone quantification. Whole-study results and caveats: Clone sizes could be underestimated for highly expanded clones when identical TCR molecules share a barcode. The share of molecules held by clones above 20 RNA copies was over 97% in effector cells and under 1% in naive cells.

The bulk TCR libraries were made with methods described before and with listed TCR primers. In TCRdb, the PCR reads were re-called with MiXCR into one record per CDR3 protein. The sample shows tens of thousands of distinct CDR3 sequences, approximately 25% of them seen only once. Worth noting for this clonotype: Its specificity is not known. Being one base from a much bigger clone, this may be a read error.

This receptor was identified in a human donor in good health. Some libraries in this study had Jurkat cell RNA spiked in. The sequenced sample consisted of naive CD8+ T cells from blood, with Jurkat cell RNA spiked in. Subset defined: FACS-sorted CD8+CD4-CCR7+CD45RA+ naive T cells.

The CDR3 bases are TGTGCCAGCAGCCCGACGGCCAGGGGGAGCTACGAGCAGTACTTC. As protein: CASSPTARGSYEQYF. This chain uses TRBV12-3 or TRBV12-4 with TRBJ2-7; 7 bases map to TRBD1. The CDR3 loop spans 15 amino acids. The trim removed 6 bases at V and 3 bases at J, leaving 11 bases unmatched.